The 27 T cell receptor beta chains below come from one sample, sequenced in a study of blood T cell repertoires in COVID-19. Only in-frame clones appear in the TCRdb table, and some are missing; sequencing was by immunoSEQ multiplex PCR. The table includes fewer than 180,000 clones, about nine tenths detected once. The material sequenced was peripheral blood. The receptors derive from a woman aged 55-70 years with active or convalescent COVID-19.

The V and J genes are TRBV6-5 and TRBJ2-7; perhaps TRBD1 as D (6 bases). The germline V and J ends were trimmed by 6 bases and 6 bases, with 15 bases remaining between them. CDR1 MNHEY and CDR2 SVGAGI come from the germline V gene. The CDR3 loop spans 13 amino acids. The CDR3 region has the DNA TGTGCCAGCAGGGATACAGGGCGGTCCGAGCAGTACTTC. This gives the protein CASRDTGRSEQYF.

The rearrangement uses TRBV4-2 and TRBJ1-1, with 8 bases that match TRBD1. This CDR3 region has 15 residues. CDR1 and CDR2 from the germline V gene are LGHNA and YNFKEQ. V gave up 4 bases and J gave up 4 bases; unmatched junction bases: 8. CDR3 residues: CASSRPGQGGTEAFF. The DNA of the CDR3 is TGTGCCAGCAGCCGACCTGGACAGGGAGGCACTGAAGCTTTCTTT.

V is TRBV2 and J is TRBJ1-4, with D possibly matching TRBD1 (5 bases). CDR3 size: 13 residues. V was cut by 4 bases and J by 10 bases, with 13 bases left in between. Germline CDR1 is SNHLY and CDR2 is FYNNEI. The CDR3 protein is CASSGRESGKLFF. DNA of the CDR3: TGTGCCAGCAGTGGCAGGGAATCAGGAAAACTGTTTTTT.

Ten or more counts support this clone. The chain has TRBV19 and TRBJ2-2; 7 positions agree with TRBD1. The CDR3 spans 14 residues. Germline trimming cut 7 bases from V and 2 bases from J; bases unmatched to any gene: 4. Germline-derived CDR1 and CDR2 are LNHDA and SQIVND (reference sequence). The CDR3 DNA sequence: TGTGCCAGTATCGGGACAGCAAACACCGGGGAGCTGTTTTTT. Translation: CASIGTANTGELFF.

The V gene is TRBV19, the J gene TRBJ1-3; the match to TRBD1 covers 8 bases. Germline V lookup: CDR1 LNHDA, CDR2 SQIVND (reference sequence). CDR3 length: 16 amino acids. Trimming removed 5 bases from V and 0 bases from J; junction bases left unmatched: 6. The CDR3 coding sequence is TGTGCCAGTAGTCCGCGTGGGACAGGCTCTGGAAACACCATATATTTT. It translates to CASSPRGTGSGNTIYF.

The gene calls are TRBV29-1 and TRBJ1-5; 8 bases align to TRBD1. The CDR3 consists of 13 residues. Germline V gives CDR1 SQVTM, CDR2 ANQGSEA. V shed 5 bases and J 5 bases; nucleotides not matched to a gene: 5. The CDR3 nucleotides read TGCAGCGTTTCAGGGGGCCTGGATCAGCCCCAGCATTTT. Amino acids: CSVSGGLDQPQHF. The full variable domain, with the rest looked up from reference TRBV29-1 and TRBJ1-5, is SAVISQKPSRDICQRGTSLTIQCQVDSQVTMMFWYRQQPGQSLTLIATANQGSEATYESGFVIDKFPISRPNLTFSTLTVSNMSPEDSSIYLCSVSGGLDQPQHFGDGTRLSIL.

The chain employs TRBV30 and TRBJ2-7; possible D gene TRBD2, 6 bases. This CDR3 has 12 residues. V shed 5 bases and J shed 3 bases, with 11 bases lying between them. Germline V lookup: CDR1 GTSNPN, CDR2 SVGIG (reference sequence). The DNA of the CDR3 is TGTGCCTGGGGGCGCGGGGACTACGAGCAGTACTTC. This translates into CAWGRGDYEQYF.

This chain joins TRBV6-2 or TRBV6-3 and TRBJ1-2, with D perhaps TRBD1 (6 bases). Per the germline V gene, CDR1 is MNHEY and CDR2 is SVGEGT. This CDR3 has 13 amino acids. Deletions cut 5 bases from V and 4 bases from J, with 11 bases between. The CDR3 is CASSTGQFYGYTF. CDR3 nucleotide sequence: TGTGCCAGCAGTACCGGACAGTTCTATGGCTACACCTTC.

This rearrangement joins TRBV7-9 to TRBJ1-2; TRBD1 might be the D (5 bases). Trimming shortened V by 4 bases and J by 4 bases, and 16 bases separated the two germline ends. Germline assignment: CDR1 SEHNR and CDR2 FQNEAQ (reference sequence). This CDR3 is built from 15 residues. CDR3 residues: CASSSVTANAYGYTF. The DNA of the CDR3 is TGTGCCAGCAGCTCTGTGACAGCCAATGCCTATGGCTACACCTTC.

V and J are TRBV4-3 and TRBJ1-2; unclear D gene. The CDR3 consists of 16 residues. V lost 8 bases and J lost 8, with 27 bases in between. CDR1 and CDR2 (germline): LGHNA, YSLEER. The CDR3 is CASSQTFPSYSRGYTF. The CDR3 DNA is TGCGCCAGCTCCCAGACTTTCCCCTCCTATTCTCGGGGCTACACCTTC.

This chain uses TRBV5-1 with TRBJ2-1; D gene ambiguous. The CDR3 contains 16 residues. Germline lookup yields CDR1 SGHRS and CDR2 YFSETQ. Between the trimmed V and J ends, which lost 3 bases and 0 bases, there was a span of 13 bases. In DNA form, the CDR3 reads TGCGCCAGCAGCTCCGCGGAGTTAAGCTCCTACAATGAGCAGTTCTTC. Translated: CASSSAELSSYNEQFF.

The chain couples TRBV19 to TRBJ2-6; 10 bases are shared with TRBD1. J lost 0 bases, V lost 7 bases, and 6 bases had no gene match. The CDR3 loop spans 17 amino acids. The germline CDR1 and CDR2 sequences are LNHDA and SQIVND (reference sequence). The CDR3 DNA sequence: TGTGCCAGTATGTGGACAGGGGGGATCTCTGGGGCCAACGTCCTGACTTTC. This gives the protein CASMWTGGISGANVLTF.

The CDR3 nucleotides are TGTGCCAGCAGTTTACCACACGGGACAGGGGTGTCGGGCTATGGCTACACCTTC. Translated: CASSLPHGTGVSGYGYTF. The chain links TRBV2 to TRBJ1-2; 10 bases align to TRBD1. V dropped 5 bases and J dropped 4; count of bases not matched to a gene: 16. Germline lookup yields CDR1 SNHLY and CDR2 FYNNEI. This CDR3 has 18 amino acids.

The CDR3 spells CASSRQGYNSPLHF. Here the CDR3 DNA reads TGTGCCAGTAGCCGACAGGGGTATAATTCACCCCTCCACTTT. The chain carries TRBV19 and TRBJ1-6; 8 bases agree with TRBD1. The CDR3 extends over 14 amino acids. CDR1 LNHDA and CDR2 SQIVND come from the germline V gene (reference sequence). The V and J ends lost 6 bases and 4 bases, in that order; junction bases with no gene match: 2.

The chain carries TRBV3-1 (or the pseudogene TRBV3-2) and TRBJ2-2; 8 nucleotides match TRBD1. The V gene end was trimmed by 2 bases and the J gene end by 5 bases; junction bases not matched to a gene: 4. CDR1 is LGHDT, CDR2 YNNKEL, per germline (reference sequence). The CDR3 runs 15 residues. The chain's CDR3 is CASSQPGQVTGELFF. In nucleotides, the CDR3 is TGTGCCAGCAGCCAACCGGGACAGGTTACCGGGGAGCTGTTTTTT.

This clone was observed a few times. This chain uses TRBV7-2 with TRBJ2-5; D is perhaps TRBD2 (5 bases). The ends were cut back, 1 base at V and 4 bases at J, with 7 bases in the middle. Germline V gene data show CDR1 as SGHTA and CDR2 as FQGNSA. The CDR3 has 13 amino acids. CDR3 nucleotide sequence: TGTGCCAGCAGCTTAGACACTAGAGAGACCCAGTACTTC. Amino acids: CASSLDTRETQYF.

This clone turned up a few times. The chain couples TRBV6-2 or TRBV6-3 to TRBJ2-4, with TRBD1 as a possible D gene (6 bases). This CDR3 spans 13 amino acids. CDR1 is MNHEY and CDR2 is SVGEGT in the germline V gene. Trimming took 6 bases from V and 8 from J, leaving 14 bases between them. The CDR3 sequence: CASSLNRDDIQYF. The CDR3 DNA reads TGTGCCAGCAGCCTTAACAGGGATGACATTCAGTACTTC.

The rearrangement joins TRBV4-1 to TRBJ1-6; D uncertain. The germline gives CDR1 MGHRA, CDR2 YSYEKL. The CDR3 covers 15 residues. The germline V and J ends were trimmed by 6 bases and 0 bases, with 9 bases remaining between them. The CDR3 reads CASREGLSYNSPLHF. The CDR3 DNA reads TGCGCCAGCAGAGAGGGTCTCTCCTATAATTCACCCCTCCACTTT.

This chain connects TRBV6-2 or TRBV6-3 to TRBJ2-1; 7 bases are shared with TRBD1. Germline V gene lookup returns CDR1 MNHEY and CDR2 SVGEGT. The CDR3 runs 14 residues. J lost 10 bases, V lost 5 bases, and 11 bases had no gene match. In DNA, the CDR3 is TGTGCCAGCAGTACTGAACAGGGGCGATGGGAGCAGTTCTTC. Residues: CASSTEQGRWEQFF.

V gene TRBV11-2 combines with J gene TRBJ1-4, with TRBD1 matching over 10 bases. Germline CDR1 reads SGHAT; CDR2 reads FQNNGV. Unmatched junction bases numbered 5, after V lost 5 bases and J lost 8 bases. This CDR3 has 14 residues. The CDR3 DNA sequence: TGTGCCAGCAGCATCGACAGGGGGCGCGAAAAACTGTTTTTT. Its protein is CASSIDRGREKLFF.

V usage is TRBV5-5 and J usage is TRBJ2-7; 12 bases line up with TRBD1. This CDR3 region has 14 residues. The J segment lost 4 bases and the V segment lost 3 bases, leaving 2 bases of the junction unmatched. Germline CDR1 SGHKS, CDR2 YYEKEE (reference sequence). CDR3 amino acids: CASSWDRGRYEQYF. The CDR3 DNA follows: TGTGCCAGCAGCTGGGACAGGGGGCGGTACGAGCAGTACTTC.

The gene calls are TRBV5-6 and TRBJ2-7, with D perhaps TRBD1 (5 bases). The germline gives CDR1 SGHDT, CDR2 YYEEEE. This CDR3 has 14 residues. V was clipped by 5 bases and J by 4 bases, with 16 bases between them. CDR3 bases: TGTGCCAGCAGAGATCGACAGTTAGCTTACGAGCAGTACTTC. This sequence encodes CASRDRQLAYEQYF.

This clone was seen only a few times. This chain connects TRBV7-9 to TRBJ2-5, with 15 bases identical to TRBD2. With V trimmed by 5 bases and J by 1 base, 8 bases remained unmatched. Germline V gene lookup returns CDR1 SEHNR and CDR2 FQNEAQ (reference sequence). This CDR3 is built from 18 residues. The CDR3 sequence is CASSPWTSGGVGQETQYF. The CDR3 nucleotides are TGTGCCAGCAGCCCGTGGACTAGCGGGGGGGTGGGCCAAGAGACCCAGTACTTC.

The V gene is TRBV4-3, the J gene TRBJ1-4, with TRBD1 matching 9 bases. The CDR3 runs 13 residues. Germline values: CDR1 LGHNA, CDR2 YSLEER. Unmatched junction bases numbered 4, after V lost 5 bases and J lost 9 bases. The CDR3 nucleotides read TGCGCCAGCAGCACCGGGACAGGGCAAAAACTGTTTTTT. Amino acids: CASSTGTGQKLFF.

The CDR3 is CASSPGTGGGAFF. CDR3 sequence (DNA): TGTGCCAGCTCACCGGGGACAGGGGGGGGAGCTTTCTTT. This rearrangement joins TRBV18 to TRBJ1-1; 11 nucleotides line up with TRBD1. V lost 3 bases, J lost 10 bases, and 4 bases stayed unmatched. Germline CDR1 is KGHSH and CDR2 is LQKENI. The CDR3 totals 13 residues. Complete variable domain (other parts from reference TRBV18 and TRBJ1-1): NAGVMQNPRHLVRRRGQEARLRCSPMKGHSHVYWYRQLPEEGLKFMVYLQKENIIDESGMPKERFSAEFPKEGPSILRIQQVVRGDSAAYFCASSPGTGGGAFFGQGTRLTVV.

This clone rates as medium-sized. This rearrangement joins TRBV27 to TRBJ1-2; D is unresolved. This CDR3 contains 16 residues. In germline, CDR1 is MNHEY, CDR2 SMNVEV (reference sequence). With 0 bases removed from V and 5 bases from J, the gap between germline ends came to 16 bases. CDR3 loop: CASSLSTPPWHYGYTF. The CDR3 region has the DNA TGTGCCAGCAGTTTATCGACTCCCCCTTGGCATTATGGCTACACCTTC.

The genes are TRBV3-1 (or the pseudogene TRBV3-2) and TRBJ1-5; 7 nucleotides agree with TRBD1. The CDR3 is made up of 19 amino acids. J gave up 2 bases and V 1 base, and 14 bases lay outside the gene matches. Germline assignment: CDR1 LGHDT and CDR2 YNNKEL (reference sequence). The CDR3 sequence: CASSQAPSRRGGGNQPQHF. The CDR3 DNA sequence: TGTGCCAGCAGCCAAGCCCCCTCAAGACGAGGGGGCGGCAATCAGCCCCAGCATTTT.